This T cell receptor (beta chain) was documented in a study of shared clonotypes between healthy human individuals. Only in-frame clones appear in the TCRdb table, and some are missing; sequencing was by immunoSEQ multiplex PCR. The sample includes around 2,000,000 clones, approximately 94% of them seen just once. The CDR3 is 14 residues long. V shed 1 base, J shed 5 bases, and the junction held 3 bases outside the gene matches. Germline CDR1 SGHNT, CDR2 YYREEE (reference sequence). Naive CD8 populations comprised CD45RO-negative cells positively selected for CCR7, excluding terminally differentiated effector memory CD45RA+ cells.

Sequencing used naive CD8+ T cells from PBMCs. The chain carries TRBV5-4 and TRBJ2-1; 7 bases are shared with TRBD1. The sequence came from a man in his late teens or twenties in good health. Some clones in this sample may be carry-over from other donors' samples. The CDR3 loop reads CASSLRQGDNEQFF. CDR3 nucleotides: TGTGCCAGCAGCTTGAGACAGGGAGACAATGAGCAGTTCTTC.